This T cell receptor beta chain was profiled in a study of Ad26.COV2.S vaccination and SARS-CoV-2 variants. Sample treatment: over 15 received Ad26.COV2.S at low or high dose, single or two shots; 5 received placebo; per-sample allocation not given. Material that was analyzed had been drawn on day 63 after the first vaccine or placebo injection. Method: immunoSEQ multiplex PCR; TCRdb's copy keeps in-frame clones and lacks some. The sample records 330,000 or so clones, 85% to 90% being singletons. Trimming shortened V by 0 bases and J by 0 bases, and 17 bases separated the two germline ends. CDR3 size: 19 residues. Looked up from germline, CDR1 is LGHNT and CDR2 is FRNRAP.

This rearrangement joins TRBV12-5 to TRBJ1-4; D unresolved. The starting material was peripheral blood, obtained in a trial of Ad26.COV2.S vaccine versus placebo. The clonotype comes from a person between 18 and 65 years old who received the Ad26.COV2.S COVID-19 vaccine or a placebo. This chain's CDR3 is CASGLVSGRQIATNEKLFF. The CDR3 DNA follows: TGTGCTAGTGGTTTGGTAAGTGGCCGCCAAATTGCAACTAATGAAAAACTGTTTTTT.